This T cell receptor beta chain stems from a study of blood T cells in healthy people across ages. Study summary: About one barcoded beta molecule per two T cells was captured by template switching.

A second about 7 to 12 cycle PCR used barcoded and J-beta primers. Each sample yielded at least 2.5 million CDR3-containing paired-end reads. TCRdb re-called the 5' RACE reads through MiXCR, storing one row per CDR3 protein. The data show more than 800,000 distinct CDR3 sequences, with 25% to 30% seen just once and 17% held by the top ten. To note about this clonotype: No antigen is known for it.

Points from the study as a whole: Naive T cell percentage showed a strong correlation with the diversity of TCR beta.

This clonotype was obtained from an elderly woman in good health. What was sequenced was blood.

The CDR3: CSVGSGGGETQYF. CDR3 coding DNA: TGCAGCGTTGGATCAGGGGGTGGAGAGACCCAGTACTTC. This chain joins TRBV29-1 and TRBJ2-5, with 7 nucleotides matching TRBD1. The CDR3 runs to 13 residues. Germline CDR1 reads SQVTM; CDR2 reads ANQGSEA. With V trimmed by 4 bases and J by 4 bases, 6 bases remained unmatched.